The sequence of this TCR beta chain was determined in a study of T cell clusters in autoimmune cytopenias. Each sample's input was about 250 ng genomic DNA, about 38,000 genome equivalents. TRB rearrangements were amplified by touch-down multiplex PCR with mixed TRB-A/B primers. TCRdb derives one entry per CDR3 protein from the multiplex PCR reads, leaving out DNA. The listing contains thousands of distinct CDR3 sequences. The CDR3 extends over 14 amino acids. In germline, CDR1 is MNHNS, CDR2 SASEGT. Separately, the same data were catalogued under a study of T cell repertoires in aging, cancer and after chemotherapy.

Material: peripheral blood. This TCR derives from a human donor in good health. The rearrangement links TRBV6-1 to TRBJ2-1. The CDR3 reads CASSGQISYNEQFF.